This T cell receptor (beta chain) was profiled in a study of shared clonotypes between healthy human individuals. Study-level findings and limits: Non-shared clonotypes had lower generation probabilities than those shared by all four donors.

CD4+ cell separation produced CD45RA+ naive and CD45RA-negative memory subsets. This CDR3 is built from 13 residues. Germline V gene data show CDR1 as SGHRS and CDR2 as YFSETQ. Trimming removed 0 bases at V and 5 bases at J, with 6 bases between. This clone was seen a few times. Its antigen is undetermined. Other DNA sequences from this sample encode an identical CDR3 as well. Using immunoSEQ multiplex PCR, the repertoire was profiled, and TCRdb retains in-frame clones only, with some absent. The sample includes some 1,400,000 clones, around 97% of them seen just once. The specimen was naive CD4+ T cells sorted from blood. As for subset: CD45RA+ positively selected. This receptor was obtained from a man under 40 in good health. V gene TRBV5-1 combines with J gene TRBJ1-5, with D hard to call. In DNA, the CDR3 is TGCGCCAGCAGCTTGGAGGTAGATCAGCCCCAGCATTTT. This translates into CASSLEVDQPQHF.